These T cell receptor beta chains were read from a single sample in a study of CD8 T cells in ankylosing spondylitis. TCRdb used MiXCR to reprocess the 5' RACE reads, holding one entry per CDR3 protein. This sample has 25,000 to 30,000 distinct CDR3 sequences; around 5.2% occur once, and the top ten carry approximately 1.7%. The sequencing input was blood, either unsorted or a sorted T cell fraction (not recorded which). The receptors derive from a female donor with ankylosing spondylitis or in good health (not recorded which). CDR3s include the opening cysteine and the closing phenylalanine or tryptophan. D genes are given only for firm matches. Part of the rows lack a size; the others show once, few, many or a class for expanded clones.

many | TRBD2 | TRBJ2-3 | TRBV9 | CASSARGTNTDTQYF | TGTGCCAGCAGCGCCCGCGGGACTAACACAGATACGCAGTATTTT
many | NA | TRBJ2-3 | TRBV9 | CASSGGAGSADTQYF | TGTGCCAGCAGCGGGGGGGCCGGTTCCGCAGATACGCAGTATTTT
many | NA | TRBJ1-1 | TRBV9 | CASSVAVSNTEAFF | TGTGCCAGCAGCGTAGCGGTCAGCAACACTGAAGCTTTCTTT
many | TRBD1 | TRBJ2-3 | TRBV9 | CASSVGQGEDTQYF | TGTGCCAGCAGCGTCGGGCAGGGGGAAGATACGCAGTATTTT
many | NA | TRBJ1-6 | TRBV9 | CASSVGAFSYNSPLHF | TGTGCCAGCAGCGTAGGGGCTTTCTCCTATAATTCACCCCTCCACTTT
many | NA | TRBJ1-5 | TRBV9 | CASSRDNDQPQHF | TGTGCCAGCTCCCGGGACAACGATCAGCCCCAGCATTTT
medium-sized | NA | TRBJ1-2 | TRBV9 | CASSVVSDRADGYTF | TGTGCCAGCAGCGTAGTGTCCGATCGGGCTGATGGCTACACCTTC
many | TRBD2 | TRBJ2-1 | TRBV9 | CASSEGTSGGSYNEQFF | TGTGCCAGCAGCGAGGGGACTAGCGGGGGTTCCTACAATGAGCAGTTCTTC
many | NA | TRBJ2-5 | TRBV12-3/TRBV12-4 | CASVETQYF | TGTGCCAGCGTGGAGACCCAGTACTTC
NA | NA | TRBJ2-3 | TRBV9 | CASSPRDGNTDTQYF | TGTGCCAGCAGCCCCCGGGACGGAAACACAGATACGCAGTATTTT
many | NA | TRBJ2-3 | TRBV9 | CASSVALTDTQYF | TGTGCCAGCAGCGTCGCCCTCACAGATACGCAGTATTTT
many | NA | TRBJ2-5 | TRBV9 | CASSSLGSGGETQYF | TGTGCCAGCAGCTCCCTCGGGAGCGGAGGCGAGACCCAGTACTTC
many | TRBD2 | TRBJ2-2 | TRBV9 | CASSSRGLAGAHGELFF | TGTGCCAGCAGCTCAAGAGGACTAGCGGGAGCGCACGGGGAGCTGTTTTTT
few | NA | TRBJ2-1 | TRBV9 | CASSVAGREYNEQFF | TGTGCCAGCAGCGTAGCTGGTCGGGAATACAATGAGCAGTTCTTC
many | TRBD1 | TRBJ2-7 | TRBV9 | CASSLEGTGGGEQYF | TGTGCCAGCAGCTTAGAGGGGACAGGGGGCGGCGAGCAGTACTTC
few | TRBD2 | TRBJ2-1 | TRBV9 | CASSVVPSGDAEQFF | TGTGCCAGCAGCGTAGTTCCTAGCGGGGACGCTGAGCAGTTCTTC
NA | NA | TRBJ2-5 | TRBV9 | CASSVATGSPETQYF | TGTGCCAGCAGCGTAGCTACGGGAAGCCCAGAGACCCAGTACTTC
few | NA | TRBJ2-2 | TRBV9 | CASSLDIAGTGELFF | TGTGCCAGCAGCTTAGACATAGCCGGCACCGGGGAGCTGTTTTTT
many | TRBD2 | TRBJ2-3 | TRBV9 | CASSPLAGGTDTQYF | TGTGCCAGCAGCCCATTAGCGGGAGGCACAGATACGCAGTATTTT
many | TRBD2 | TRBJ2-2 | TRBV9 | CASSVSGGNTGELFF | TGTGCCAGCAGCGTTAGCGGGGGGAACACCGGGGAGCTGTTTTTT
few | TRBD2 | TRBJ2-1 | TRBV9 | CASSVEASGGTNEQFF | TGTGCCAGCAGCGTAGAGGCTAGCGGGGGCACTAATGAGCAGTTCTTC
many | NA | TRBJ2-7 | TRBV9 | CASSVAAGRYEQYF | TGTGCCAGCAGCGTAGCCGCGGGACGATACGAGCAGTACTTC
many | NA | TRBJ2-1 | TRBV9 | CASSVGLGYNEQFF | TGTGCCAGCAGCGTAGGTCTCGGCTACAATGAGCAGTTCTTC
medium-sized | TRBD2 | TRBJ2-5 | TRBV9 | CASSVGLAEETQYF | TGTGCCAGCAGCGTAGGCCTAGCGGAAGAGACCCAGTACTTC
few | TRBD2 | TRBJ2-3 | TRBV9 | CASSADQLAGVGDTQYF | TGTGCCAGCAGCGCGGACCAACTAGCGGGAGTTGGAGATACGCAGTATTTT
many | TRBD1 | TRBJ1-2 | TRBV9 | CASSPQGDYGYTF | TGTGCCAGCAGCCCCCAGGGGGACTATGGCTACACCTTC
many | TRBD2 | TRBJ2-7 | TRBV9 | CASSGPWDYRQYF | TGTGCCAGCAGCGGACCCTGGGACTACAGGCAGTACTTC
many | NA | TRBJ2-2 | TRBV9 | CASSPLERTRGELFF | TGTGCCAGCAGCCCCCTGGAGCGGACGCGGGGGGAGCTGTTTTTT
many | NA | TRBJ2-3 | TRBV9 | CASSVVAGDTQYF | TGTGCCAGCAGCGTCGTGGCGGGAGATACGCAGTATTTT
medium-sized | TRBD1 | TRBJ1-2 | TRBV9 | CASSPGTGRGYTF | TGTGCCAGCAGCCCCGGGACAGGCAGAGGCTACACCTTC
many | NA | TRBJ1-5 | TRBV9 | CASSLGGRNNQPQHF | TGTGCCAGCAGTCTGGGGGGCAGAAACAATCAGCCCCAGCATTTT